Here is one T cell receptor (beta chain) with its context. What antigen it recognizes has not been identified. No much larger clonotype is one base removed from it; base qualities were not supplied. The data were obtained in a study of cytomegalovirus exposure and HLA in healthy donors (dated by TCRdb to about 2017). In the study overall: According to an earlier analysis of 587 of the donors, about 180 million T cells yielded 100 million or so unique TCR beta sequences and 250 to 350 Gb of sequence data. An early release covering roughly 580 HLA-typed donors comprised about 290 gigabases of sequencing data and approximately 80 million unique TCR sequences. Of the roughly 400 genotyped donors, 65% to 90% fell in the genetic ancestry cluster associated with self-reported Caucasian donors. The aim of the study was to test whether cataloging public T cell receptors could identify signatures of past pathogen exposure. Using immunosequencing, the study profiled T cell repertoires from 640 or so subjects and related those repertoires to cytomegalovirus serostatus. Besides the first cohort of 666 subjects, a separate validation cohort made up of 95 to 150 different subjects was used. The study combined high-throughput TCR immunosequencing, statistical association of individual TCRs with disease status, and machine learning to predict cytomegalovirus infection status. A later analysis re-analyzed previously published TCR beta repertoires from 550 to 700 donors and added high-resolution HLA genotyping to study TCR occurrence patterns. Rather than drawing on any new phenotypic data, the later analysis identified candidate immune exposures from TCR beta sequences and the way those sequences occurred across donors. To decide whether each TCR beta V gene segment behaved as functional or pseudogenic, an earlier analysis of nearly 600 of the donors relied on high-throughput TCR beta sequencing. Alongside the repertoire data, information on donor age, sex, ethnicity and CMV serostatus was compiled. Genome-wide SNP genotypes for about three fifths of the 666 donors were used in a later genetic analysis, which treated that subset as a discovery cohort. Every repertoire in the discovery cohort had been generated on one and the same sequencing platform. Both class I and class II loci were covered by HLA typing, at four-digit resolution. Typing coverage differed by locus: A, B, C, DRB1 and DQB1 were typed in roughly 620-640 donors, DQA1 in about 550, DPA1 in 600 to 610, and DPB1 in around 490. About 5 DR-DQ haplotypes were handled as single units for association and clustering, since linkage in the cohort was strong. Among 398 genotyped donors of the cohort, an average of roughly 240,000 unique TCR beta nucleotide sequences were sequenced per donor, about a sixth of them non-productive. Broad study findings and their caveats: The cohort was sequenced for TCR beta chains only, and without alpha or paired-chain data the features that could be detected were limited. In the study, 164 TCR beta chains were listed as associated with cytomegalovirus. A further reported finding was that TCR beta sequences accurately predicted the HLA-A and HLA-B alleles for most subjects in the first cohort. Sequencing depth was assumed to be roughly uniform across donors in the presence/absence analyses, though that assumption may not hold. When HLA alleles, especially DR and DQ, strongly co-occurred, TCR associations were difficult to assign to individual alleles. Correlated functional status among segregating V segments might be attributable to linkage disequilibrium, but an unknown experimental factor could not be ruled out. In a later analysis, HLA-associated TCR beta chains were found to be more clonally expanded and to have lower generation probabilities than equally common non-associated chains. Most TCR sequences were observed very rarely across donors, whereas some public TCRs were present in many individuals. Some IMGT-functional V segments, including TRBV6-2 and TRBV6-3, could not be distinguished by the 87-base-pair reads and were therefore excluded. The sequencing pipeline was judged likely to have produced a cluster of highly shared sequence variants as a technical artifact. In a later analysis, TCR association rates were found to vary across HLA loci, with the most associated TCRs seen for DRB1 alleles and the fewest for HLA-C alleles. Most CMV-associated TCR beta chains appeared to be HLA-restricted in a later analysis, and the HLA associations seemed to be driven largely by CMV exposure. V-gene and J-gene trimming of TCR beta chains was associated with a missense DCLRE1C variant in a later genetic analysis, and the association was replicated in an independent cohort. In a later genetic analysis, fewer N-insertions in productive TCRs were reported among donors in an Asian-associated ancestry cluster than the approximately 630-donor mean. Because counts were too low, about 15 rarely observed V segments, including chromosome 9 orphons, were left out of the earlier analysis of some 600 of the donors. According to a later analysis, parvovirus B19, influenza, CMV and Epstein-Barr virus appeared linked to several top co-occurrence clusters. A few of the identified cytomegalovirus-associated TCR beta chains were confirmed in vitro to be specific for cytomegalovirus antigens. An earlier analysis of some 590 of the donors showed that most TCR beta V segments appeared in productive rearrangements either about 87% or about 30% of the time, which broadly matched IMGT annotations. It was suggested by the authors that the approach could potentially be generalized to other disease states and immunological phenotypes. The classifier was reported to diagnose cytomegalovirus status with high specificity and sensitivity in both the original and validation cohorts. At a false discovery rate of 0.05, a later analysis linked some 18,000 TCR beta sequences to specific HLA alleles. Because HLA typing was unavailable for some donors at each locus, only the typed subset was used in association tests. Immune exposure information for the cohort was limited to CMV serostatus.

Taken from the germline V gene, the CDR1 and CDR2 loops are SGHTA and FQGNSA. Trimming takes 2 bases from V and 3 bases from J, and the germline ends sit 16 bases apart. The CDR3, from cysteine to phenylalanine, totals 17 residues. Only the CDR3 DNA is retained, 51 bases long and in frame from the first base. The cohort consisted of more than 650 healthy bone marrow donors. At the time of sampling, all cohort members were nominally healthy, though unrecorded immune exposures were likely present. The donor was CMV seronegative and belonged to the group of approximately 320 seronegative cohort members. A peripheral blood sample was provided by each donor, and peripheral blood mononuclear cells were used for TCR beta sequencing. The Qiagen DNeasy Blood Extraction Kit was used to extract genomic DNA from the blood cell samples. Library construction relied on the immunoSEQ multiplex PCR assay. A mixture of 60 forward primers for TCR Vbeta segments and 13 reverse primers for TCR Jbeta segments was used in the multiplex PCR. The CDR3 region of rearranged TCR beta genes was amplified from genomic DNA with a multiplex PCR assay. The Illumina HiSeq System was used to sequence the amplified TCR beta libraries as 87-base-pair reads. The study's processing was this. A later analysis counted 75 million to 100 million unique TCR beta chains across the 690 or so repertoires, and roughly 11 million of these chains were shared by at least two donors. Raw reads were error-corrected and collapsed into unique sequences with a nearest-neighbor algorithm that merged closely related sequences to remove PCR and sequencing errors. To assign V, D and J gene segments, CDR3 sequences were aligned to IMGT reference sequences. For a sequence to be retained, a match of at least six nucleotides was required to both a V gene segment and a J gene segment. A rearrangement was called productive if the CDR3 had no stop codons and remained in frame with V and J, and every other rearrangement was called non-productive. CDR3 was defined by IMGT convention, running from the second conserved V-encoded cysteine to the conserved J-encoded phenylalanine. Sequences without an unambiguous match to a single V gene segment were excluded from the earlier analysis of about 600 of the donors. An earlier analysis of around 600 of the donors classified V segments as functional when productive rearrangements were above 56.7% and as segregating when the standard deviation between donors was above 5%. A statistical classification framework was built to diagnose cytomegalovirus status from the catalog of TCR beta chain sequences. A later analysis assigned V and J genes by comparing TCR nucleotide sequences with IMGT/GENE-DB human TR gene sequences. Using the TCRdist pipeline, a later analysis assigned CDR3 sequences along with most-parsimonious VDJ recombination scenarios. In a later analysis, every TCR beta chain was defined by the combination of its CDR3 amino acid sequence and its V-gene family, and reads without a unique V-gene family were dropped. As a way to deal with suspected cross-contamination and a sequencing artifact, a later analysis dropped roughly 600 nucleotide sequences that were highly shared and had low generation probability. In a later analysis, a clonal expansion index was calculated for each public chain from normalized within-repertoire ranks of inferred template counts. In a later analysis, generation probabilities were computed using a VDJ recombination model fitted to out-of-frame rearrangements, and the results were checked against IGoR. Hypergeometric tests were used in a later analysis to score TCR-TCR, TCR-HLA and TCR-CMV co-occurrence, with a repertoire-size bias correction applied to the TCR pairs. False discovery rates were estimated in a later analysis by permuting HLA or CMV assignments 20 times. In a later analysis, co-occurring TCRs were grouped using DBSCAN, and TCRdist sequence similarity was added for clustering within HLA-allele-positive subsets. Repertoires with fewer than 30,000 or more than 120,000 public chains, plus five repertoires with anomalous nucleotide sharing, were excluded from co-occurrence clustering. The clones in this table, taken by TCRdb from immuneACCESS, are in-frame only. Not every clone is retained; where verified, under half of the shortfall comes from an unresolved V gene, and the cause of the rest is unknown. The V and J calls and clone size are taken from that table; D and trimming were inferred from the DNA. This sample gives 200,000 or so clones in total; roughly 80% of them show up just once. The top ten clonotypes cover around 4% of the sample.

Sample: PBMCs. This clonotype originated in a man in his fifties in good health and CMV-seronegative. The sequence links TRBV7-2 to TRBJ2-2; a tentative D call is TRBD1 (5 bases match). The DNA is TGTGCCAGCAGCTTAAGAGATCCAGGGTCGTACACCGGGGAGCTGTTTTTT. This translates into CASSLRDPGSYTGELFF.